This T cell receptor beta chain was identified during a study of T cells after somatic rescue of genetic block. Using immunoSEQ multiplex PCR, the repertoire was profiled, and TCRdb retains in-frame clones only, with some absent. The table includes roughly 71,000 clones, roughly 91% detected once. V was pared by 1 base and J by 2 bases, with 9 bases between. The V gene's germline CDR1 is SGHTA and CDR2 FQGNSA. The CDR3 sequence is 14 residues long. What was sequenced was peripheral blood mononuclear cells (PBMCs). V and J are TRBV7-2 and TRBJ2-7, with a weak D call TRBD2 (5 bases). The receptor's source is a man younger than 40. The CDR3 nucleotides are TGTGCCAGCAGCTTAGAGGGAGTGACCTACGAGCAGTACTTC. Translated, it gives CASSLEGVTYEQYF.